The present TCR beta chain was sequenced within a study of T cell responses to AZD1222 COVID-19 vaccine. There are 15 residues in the CDR3. Trimming left V 0 bases short and J 1 base short, with 9 bases between. Germline V CDR1 and CDR2: LNHNV, YYDKDF (reference sequence). TCRdb keeps only in-frame clones here, not all; method: immunoSEQ multiplex PCR. The data show hundreds of thousands of clones, approximately 94% seen once. Points on this clone: As yet, its antigen is unknown.

The study, taken as a whole, reports: No day 14 peak samples; only post-peak repertoires were characterized. After two AZD1222 doses, spike-specific TCR breadth and depth rose versus day 0. White British donors predominated, females outnumbered males, and clonal diversity was possibly underestimated.

Sequences were derived from peripheral blood, sampled on day 0 of MenACWY control vaccination. The source is an adult in good health. The chain combines TRBV15 with TRBJ1-2; perhaps TRBD1 as D (6 bases). DNA for the CDR3: TGTGCCACCAGCAGAGATCACAGGGATAACTATGGCTACACCTTC. It specifies CATSRDHRDNYGYTF. The variable domain in full, completed from reference TRBV15 and TRBJ1-2, reads DAMVIQNPRYQVTQFGKPVTLSCSQTLNHNVMYWYQQKSSQAPKLLFHYYDKDFNNEADTPDNFQSRRPNTSFCFLDIRSPGLGDTAMYLCATSRDHRDNYGYTFGSGTRLTVV.